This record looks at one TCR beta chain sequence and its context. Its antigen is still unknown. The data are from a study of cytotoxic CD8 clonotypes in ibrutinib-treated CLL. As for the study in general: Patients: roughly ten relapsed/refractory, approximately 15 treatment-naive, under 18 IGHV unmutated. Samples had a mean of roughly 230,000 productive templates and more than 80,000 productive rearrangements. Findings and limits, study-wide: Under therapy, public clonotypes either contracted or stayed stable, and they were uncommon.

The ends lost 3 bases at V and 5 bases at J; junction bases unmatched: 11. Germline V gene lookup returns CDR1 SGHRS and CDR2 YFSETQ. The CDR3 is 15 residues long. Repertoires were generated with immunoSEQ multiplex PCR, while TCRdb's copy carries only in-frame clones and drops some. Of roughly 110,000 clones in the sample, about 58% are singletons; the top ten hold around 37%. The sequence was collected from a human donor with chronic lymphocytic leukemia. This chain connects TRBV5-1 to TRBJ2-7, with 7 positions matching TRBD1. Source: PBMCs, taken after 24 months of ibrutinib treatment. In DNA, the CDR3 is TGCGCCAGCAGCTCGTTAGGGGGCGAAGTCGACGAGCAGTACTTC. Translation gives CASSSLGGEVDEQYF.